A selection of T cell receptor beta chains follows, all from one sample in a study of blood T cells in healthy people across ages. In TCRdb, the 5' RACE reads were re-called with MiXCR into one record per CDR3 protein. The profile shows approximately 1.5 million distinct CDR3 sequences, approximately 43% of them singletons. Sequences were obtained from blood. Source of these receptors: a young woman in good health. Both conserved end residues are part of each CDR3. Fields, in order: J gene, V gene, CDR3 protein.

TRBJ2-5 TRBV27 CASGSRRGYNEQYF
TRBJ2-3 TRBV3-1 CASSREGARTDTQYF
TRBJ2-7 TRBV6-5 CASSFRSSSSYEQYF
TRBJ2-5 TRBV4-2 CASSRGSALQETQYF
TRBJ1-2 TRBV11-2 CASSTLLGVLKSYGYTF
TRBJ2-3 TRBV6-2/TRBV6-3 CASKRDSADTQYF
TRBJ2-1 TRBV4-3 CASSQTRGATYNEQFF
TRBJ1-1 TRBV11-2 CASSPGTPGAFF
TRBJ2-1 TRBV25-1 CASSEKHRHEQFF
TRBJ2-7 TRBV19 CASSAGTSGIYEQYF
TRBJ2-3 TRBV2 CASSENRDTDTQYF
TRBJ2-7 TRBV7-2 CASAGSSYEQYF
TRBJ2-7 TRBV29-1 CSVVPSSSYEQYF
TRBJ1-5 TRBV4-1 CASSQNVVQPQHF
TRBJ2-1 TRBV3-1 CASSRNRGGSNEQFF
TRBJ2-3 TRBV2 CASSEVPGLAGGQYF
TRBJ2-7 TRBV5-1 CASSLEGQGIHEQYF
TRBJ2-7 TRBV20-1 CSARGTPEGEQYF
TRBJ2-1 TRBV15 CATMDWARSSYNEQFF
TRBJ1-1 TRBV9 CASSVVGTGSTEAFF
TRBJ1-4 TRBV9 CASSPGQNPTTNEKLFF
TRBJ2-7 TRBV6-1 CASSEDPGQGTYEQYF
TRBJ2-1 TRBV7-4 CASSLAGSNKQFF
TRBJ2-3 TRBV7-6 CASSLRGRTEDTQYF
TRBJ1-5 TRBV20-1 CSGEGVNQPQHF
TRBJ1-6 TRBV12-3/TRBV12-4 CASNSGQPNSPLHF
TRBJ2-1 TRBV5-1 CASSLITGGYNEQFF
TRBJ2-3 TRBV5-1 CASSLGGDSTDTQYF
TRBJ1-2 TRBV4-3 CASSQGTGGYTF
TRBJ2-4 TRBV11-2 CASSSRQGSKNIQYF
TRBJ2-7 TRBV27 CASSLFPRGRDYEQYF
TRBJ2-1 TRBV29-1 CSVGGTSGGGEQFF
TRBJ2-4 TRBV20-1 CSARDRRQGMTIQYF
TRBJ2-1 TRBV29-1 CSARQGLDEQFF
TRBJ2-7 TRBV12-3/TRBV12-4 CASTKSGTGGHEQYF
TRBJ1-6 TRBV7-9 CASSPDSYVISPLHF
TRBJ2-3 TRBV6-4 CASSDSGGTTDTQYF
TRBJ2-2 TRBV25-1 CASIGTTFTGELFF
TRBJ2-1 TRBV20-1 CSAPTTGLINEQFF
- TRBV6-6 CASSYQGGETQYF
TRBJ1-4 TRBV7-9 CASSFRLEKEKLFF
TRBJ1-5 TRBV21-1 CASSKRGHVASNQPQHF
TRBJ2-1 TRBV29-1 CSVERLGLEQFF
TRBJ1-1 TRBV7-6 CARGPGNTEGKCVKPEAFF
TRBJ1-2 TRBV12-3/TRBV12-4 CASSWGQGLGYTF
TRBJ1-4 TRBV6-5 CASRLDGYAEKLFF
TRBJ1-4 TRBV18 CASSLGTGTNEKLFF
TRBJ2-7 TRBV9 CASSPPRSSYEQYF
TRBJ1-2 TRBV5-5 CASSLDRVNGYTF
TRBJ1-5 TRBV4-3 CASSQDPGGNQPQHF
TRBJ2-7 TRBV2 CASSPDRGQGEQYF
TRBJ2-7 TRBV15 CATSISIGPYEQYF
TRBJ1-1 TRBV7-9 CASSGQGEWPEAFF
TRBJ2-5 TRBV19 CASSILRTSRNEQYF
TRBJ1-1 TRBV11-2 CASSQTWGMNTEAFF